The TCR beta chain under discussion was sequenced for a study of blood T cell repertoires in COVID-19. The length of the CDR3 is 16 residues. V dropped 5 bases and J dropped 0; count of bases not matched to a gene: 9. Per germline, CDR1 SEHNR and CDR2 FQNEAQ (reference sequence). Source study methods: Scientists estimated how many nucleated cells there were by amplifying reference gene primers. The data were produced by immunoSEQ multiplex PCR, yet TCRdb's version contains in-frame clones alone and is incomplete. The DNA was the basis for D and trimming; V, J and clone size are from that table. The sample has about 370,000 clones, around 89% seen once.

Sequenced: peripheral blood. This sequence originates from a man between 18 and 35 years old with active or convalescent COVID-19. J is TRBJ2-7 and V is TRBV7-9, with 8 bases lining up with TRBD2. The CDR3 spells CASSPKGLGSSYEQYF. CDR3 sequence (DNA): TGTGCCAGCAGCCCAAAGGGACTAGGGAGCTCCTACGAGCAGTACTTC.